This TCR beta chain was sequenced during a study of early T cells in non-severe SARS-CoV-2 infection. Researchers attached unique molecular identifiers to individual cDNA molecules. Via MiXCR, TCRdb re-called the 5' RACE reads, giving one row per CDR3 protein. The sample records about 66,000 distinct CDR3 sequences, around 13% being singletons. The germline V gene encodes CDR1 MNHEY and CDR2 SVGEGT. The CDR3 runs 12 residues. This clonotype occurred a few times. Compared with germline, one end of the junction differs, possibly owing to a read error. The sample taken for sequencing was whole blood. The chain recombines TRBV6-2 or TRBV6-3 with TRBJ2-7; no reliable D call. This receptor was obtained from an adult who was a healthcare worker with PCR-confirmed SARS-CoV-2 infection or an uninfected control (not recorded which). The CDR3 DNA reads TGTACCAGCAGCACCACGACCTACGAGCAGTACTTC. This gives the protein CTSSTTTYEQYF.